This note documents a single TCR beta chain sequence. The antigen is undetermined. TCRdb processed the RT-PCR reads anew with MiXCR; each CDR3 protein has one entry. The sample lists over 800,000 distinct CDR3 sequences; roughly 20% were seen once. V dropped 3 bases and J dropped 4; count of bases not matched to a gene: 4. Germline V gene lookup returns CDR1 SGHTA and CDR2 FQGNSA. CDR3 size: 15 residues. The record originates from a study of response to subunit inactivated influenza vaccine. Points from the study as a whole: It was suggested by the authors that few new T cells are recruited by each seasonal influenza vaccination.

The V call is TRBV7-2, the J call TRBJ2-5, with 11 bases lining up with TRBD2. This receptor was taken from a man in his fifties who received an inactivated influenza vaccine. The input for sequencing was PBMCs from blood, taken 5 days after vaccination. The CDR3 DNA reads as TGTGCCAGCAGCTTTAGCGGGGGGGCCGGAGAGACCCAGTACTTC. Amino acids: CASSFSGGAGETQYF.